This record covers a single T cell receptor beta chain. The data originate from a study of blood T cell repertoires in COVID-19. Across the whole study: Spain, Italy and the United States supplied samples that represented acute and convalescent COVID-19. Sources were T cells, B-cell-depleted T cells, or PBMCs; the material itself was cDNA or gDNA.

Trimming removed 0 bases at V and 5 bases at J, with 20 bases between. The CDR3 has 18 residues. Germline V CDR1 and CDR2: SGHRS, YFSETQ. Under the authors' procedure: By means of reference gene primer amplification, nucleated cell counts were estimated. Measured with immunoSEQ multiplex PCR; TCRdb has only the in-frame clones, and not every one. For V, J and clone size, that table is used; D and trimming come from the DNA. Altogether around 300,000 clones are present, roughly 84% being singletons, with the ten largest covering 1%. The chain carries TRBV5-1 and TRBJ2-2, with D possibly matching TRBD2 (6 bases). Sample: peripheral blood. The receptor comes from a middle-aged man with active or convalescent COVID-19. The CDR3 spells CASSLALRALSGTGELFF. The CDR3 coding sequence is TGCGCCAGCAGCTTGGCCCTAAGGGCCCTAAGCGGGACCGGGGAGCTGTTTTTT.